Each of the 18 T cell receptor beta chains below was sequenced from the same sample in a study of control samples from healthy donors and cancer patients. Produced via immunoSEQ multiplex PCR; TCRdb's table is partial and in-frame only. The table has roughly 120,000 clones, about 93% seen once. Sequenced material: PBMCs. These TCRs come from a man aged 45 to 65 with head and neck cancer.

V and J are TRBV6-2 or TRBV6-3 and TRBJ2-4; TRBD1 agrees at 11 bases. The CDR3 has 19 amino acids. The germline gives CDR1 MNHEY, CDR2 SVGEGT. V lost 6 bases, J lost 2 bases, and 15 bases stayed unmatched. The CDR3 spells CASSSTPGTGGGTKNIQYF. DNA for the CDR3: TGTGCCAGCAGCTCTACTCCCGGGACAGGGGGGGGAACCAAAAACATTCAGTACTTC.

The sample holds one count of this clone. This chain joins TRBV2 and TRBJ1-1; 8 nucleotides agree with TRBD1. V trimming: 6 bases; J trimming: 5 bases; junction bases outside the gene matches: 8. The CDR3 runs to 14 residues. In germline, CDR1 is SNHLY, CDR2 FYNNEI. CDR3 nucleotides: TGTGCCAGCAGGCTGGACAGGGCCGATACTGAAGCTTTCTTT. It translates to CASRLDRADTEAFF.

This clone showed up just once. V is TRBV7-2 and J is TRBJ2-3; D gene unclear. Germline CDR1 reads SGHTA; CDR2 reads FQGNSA. The CDR3 totals 15 residues. Trimming shortened V by 1 base and J by 0 bases, and 8 bases separated the two germline ends. The CDR3 DNA is TGTGCCAGCAGCTTAGTTACCCAGAGCACAGATACGCAGTATTTT. Encoded protein: CASSLVTQSTDTQYF.

This rearrangement joins TRBV2 to TRBJ2-7, with TRBD1 identical over 11 bases. V shed 4 bases and J 4 bases; nucleotides not matched to a gene: 3. This CDR3 is built from 14 residues. Germline CDR1 SNHLY, CDR2 FYNNEI. CDR3 DNA sequence: TGTGCCAGCAGTGCCGGGACAGGGGGATACGAGCAGTACTTC. Protein product: CASSAGTGGYEQYF.

V gene TRBV7-2 combines with J gene TRBJ1-2, with unresolved D. Germline loops: CDR1 SGHTA, CDR2 FQGNSA. Trimming removed 5 bases from V and 0 bases from J, with 10 bases in between. The CDR3 extends over 14 amino acids. This chain's CDR3 is CASSLGGANYGYTF. CDR3 nucleotide sequence: TGTGCCAGCAGCCTTGGCGGGGCTAACTATGGCTACACCTTC.

The chain employs TRBV18 and TRBJ2-3, with D uncertain. Germline CDR1 KGHSH, CDR2 LQKENI. V lost 2 bases to trimming and J lost 2 bases, with 8 bases between them. This CDR3 is 14 amino acids long. The CDR3 sequence: CASSPVAFTDTQYF. The DNA of the CDR3 is TGTGCCAGCTCACCAGTCGCCTTCACAGATACGCAGTATTTT. The complete variable domain, with remaining parts taken from reference TRBV18 and TRBJ2-3, reads NAGVMQNPRHLVRRRGQEARLRCSPMKGHSHVYWYRQLPEEGLKFMVYLQKENIIDESGMPKERFSAEFPKEGPSILRIQQVVRGDSAAYFCASSPVAFTDTQYFGPGTRLTVL.

This clone showed up just a few times. V usage is TRBV5-4 and J usage is TRBJ2-1; 7 bases agree with TRBD2. This CDR3 contains 12 residues. Per the germline V gene, CDR1 is SGHNT and CDR2 is YYREEE (reference sequence). J was trimmed by 8 bases and V by 3 bases; bases with no gene match: 2. CDR3 sequence reads: CASSSLAHEQFF. The CDR3 coding sequence is TGTGCCAGCAGCTCACTAGCGCATGAGCAGTTCTTC. Looking up the rest from reference TRBV5-4 and TRBJ2-1 gives the full variable domain: ETGVTQSPTHLIKTRGQQVTLRCSSQSGHNTVSWYQQALGQGPQFIFQYYREEENGRGNFPPRFSGLQFPNYSSELNVNALELDDSALYLCASSSLAHEQFFGPGTRLTVL.

The chain joins TRBV18 to TRBJ2-7; TRBD1 matches 9 bases. The CDR3 extends over 13 amino acids. V was pared by 1 base and J by 7 bases, with 2 bases of the junction left unmatched. Germline V gene sequence: CDR1 KGHSH, CDR2 LQKENI. CDR3 DNA: TGTGCCAGCTCACCACAGGGACAGGGAGAGCAGTACTTC. Its translation is CASSPQGQGEQYF.

This chain uses TRBV27 with TRBJ1-2, with D tentatively TRBD1 (6 bases). Germline V gene data show CDR1 as MNHEY and CDR2 as SMNVEV (reference sequence). The CDR3 is 14 residues long. The V and J ends lost 4 bases and 2 bases respectively, with 11 bases between them. CDR3: CASSSITGNYGYTF. The CDR3 DNA follows: TGTGCCAGCAGTTCCATTACAGGGAACTATGGCTACACCTTC.

This rearrangement joins TRBV12-5 to TRBJ1-2; D remains unclear. CDR3 length: 14 residues. V lost 2 bases and J lost 0, with 7 bases in between. Per the germline V gene, CDR1 is LGHNT and CDR2 is FRNRAP. CDR3 region: CASGLIPANYGYTF. The CDR3 region has the DNA TGTGCTAGTGGTTTGATTCCAGCTAACTATGGCTACACCTTC.

The chain employs TRBV27 and TRBJ2-7, with TRBD1 identical over 8 bases. Germline values: CDR1 MNHEY, CDR2 SMNVEV (reference sequence). The CDR3 has 14 residues. V lost 4 bases, J lost 1 base, and 3 bases stayed unmatched. CDR3 protein: CASSYRTGSYEQYF. In DNA form, the CDR3 reads TGTGCCAGCAGTTATAGGACAGGGTCCTACGAGCAGTACTTC.

V is TRBV4-3 and J is TRBJ2-7; 8 bases fit TRBD1. Trimming at V came to 4 bases and at J to 6 bases, leaving 8 bases not matched to a gene. In germline, CDR1 is LGHNA, CDR2 YSLEER. CDR3 length: 14 amino acids. This CDR3 reads CASSPGQGTGEQYF. Written as DNA, the CDR3 is TGCGCCAGCAGCCCAGGACAGGGAACGGGCGAGCAGTACTTC.

This clone was picked up one time. The V and J genes are TRBV12-3 or TRBV12-4 and TRBJ2-1; D gene ambiguous. Trimming took 6 bases from V and 6 from J, leaving 9 bases between them. The CDR3 covers 12 residues. The CDR3 loop reads CASRQIFNEQFF. The CDR3 DNA reads TGTGCCAGCAGGCAAATTTTCAATGAGCAGTTCTTC.

CDR3 in DNA: TGTGCCAGCAGCACCCCCGGGACAGGGGGTGAAAAACTGTTTTTT. It is translated as CASSTPGTGGEKLFF. The chain links TRBV4-2 to TRBJ1-4; TRBD1 matches 11 bases. This CDR3 spans 15 amino acids. Germline V gene data show CDR1 as LGHNA and CDR2 as YNFKEQ. After removal of 5 bases from V and 7 bases from J, the junction contained 6 bases not matched to a gene.

CDR3 amino acids: CASSRTQAGNEQYF. The CDR3, as DNA: TGTGCCAGCAGTCGGACCCAAGCCGGTAACGAGCAGTACTTC. The chain uses TRBV2 and TRBJ2-7; D unresolved. Germline V gene lookup returns CDR1 SNHLY and CDR2 FYNNEI. There are 14 residues in the CDR3. Trimming pared 5 bases from V and 5 bases from J, leaving 16 bases between.

This rearrangement joins TRBV18 to TRBJ2-2; D remains ambiguous. The germline V gene encodes CDR1 KGHSH and CDR2 LQKENI. This CDR3 region has 12 residues. V gave up 5 bases and J gave up 3 bases, with 4 bases separating them. CDR3 nucleotides: TGTGCCAGCTCAGCATACACCGGGGAGCTGTTTTTT. Translating it yields CASSAYTGELFF.

V is TRBV5-4 and J is TRBJ2-7, with D possibly being TRBD2 (6 bases). V was pared by 7 bases and J by 4 bases, with 21 bases between. The germline V gene has CDR1 SGHNT and CDR2 YYREEE (reference sequence). This CDR3 comprises 15 residues. The CDR3 DNA reads TGTGCCAGCCGTGAAAGGGCGGAGGGGCTTTACGAGCAGTACTTC. Residues: CASRERAEGLYEQYF.

The chain uses TRBV6-6 and TRBJ2-1; TRBD1 agrees at 7 bases. The CDR3 contains 15 residues. Germline V lookup: CDR1 MNHNY, CDR2 SVGAGI (reference sequence). V was clipped by 3 bases and J by 12 bases; unmatched bases: 14. The CDR3 loop is CASSYRGGWETLQFF. Here the CDR3 DNA reads TGTGCCAGCAGTTATCGAGGGGGCTGGGAAACATTGCAGTTCTTC.